The next 24 T cell receptor beta chains were all read from a single sample in a study of cytomegalovirus exposure and HLA in healthy donors. Researchers ran the PCR with 60 Vbeta and 13 Jbeta primers. TCRdb's table, derived via immunoSEQ multiplex PCR, lists solely in-frame clones and lacks some. The sample holds about 90,000 clones. The specimen was PBMCs. The source is a young woman in good health and CMV-seronegative.

V gene TRBV9 combines with J gene TRBJ2-5; D gene ambiguous. Trimming cost V 3 bases and J 5 bases, with 11 bases left between them. Germline CDR1 SGDLS, CDR2 YYNGEE. This CDR3 is 13 amino acids long. CDR3 DNA sequence: TGTGCCAGCAGCGGCTTGACGGAGGAGACCCAGTACTTC. Translating it yields CASSGLTEETQYF.

The V call is TRBV28, the J call TRBJ1-2; the D is unclear. Trimming left V 3 bases short and J 3 bases short, with 11 bases between. Germline V CDR1 and CDR2: MDHEN, SYDVKM. The CDR3 has 14 residues. In nucleotides, the CDR3 is TGTGCCAGCAGTTTTTACGGGCGGGACTATGGCTACACCTTC. This translates into CASSFYGRDYGYTF.

The chain recombines TRBV19 with TRBJ2-4, with D perhaps matching TRBD1 (6 bases). The CDR3 is made up of 15 amino acids. Germline CDR1 LNHDA, CDR2 SQIVND (reference sequence). V was pared by 6 bases and J by 4 bases, with 16 bases between. The CDR3 reads CASSPTGVGKNIQYF. The CDR3 DNA is TGTGCCAGTAGCCCGACAGGCGTGGGGAAAAACATTCAGTACTTC.

The V gene is TRBV5-1, the J gene TRBJ2-1; 8 bases are shared with TRBD2. The ends lost 4 bases at V and 7 bases at J; junction bases unmatched: 13. Germline values: CDR1 SGHRS, CDR2 YFSETQ. The CDR3 is 16 amino acids. In nucleotides, the CDR3 is TGCGCCAGCAGCCCCGAAGGGCGGGAGGCGGGTAATGAGCAGTTCTTC. Residues: CASSPEGREAGNEQFF.

In DNA, the CDR3 is TGTGCCAGCAGTTACGGGGCAGGGATCTACGAGCAGTACTTC. This codes for CASSYGAGIYEQYF. V gene TRBV6-5 combines with J gene TRBJ2-7, with D perhaps TRBD1 (5 bases). This CDR3 region has 14 residues. CDR1 and CDR2 from the germline V gene are MNHEY and SVGAGI. Between the trimmed V and J ends, which lost 2 bases and 3 bases, there was a span of 11 bases.

This chain joins TRBV5-4 and TRBJ2-2, with 7 nucleotides matching TRBD2. Germline loops: CDR1 SGHNT, CDR2 YYREEE (reference sequence). V shed 2 bases and J 1 base; nucleotides not matched to a gene: 5. There are 16 residues in the CDR3. Here the CDR3 DNA reads TGTGCCAGCAGCTTCGGCAGGGAGGGGAACACCGGGGAGCTGTTTTTT. Protein sequence: CASSFGREGNTGELFF.

The J gene is TRBJ2-5, the V gene TRBV11-1, with 7 bases lining up with TRBD1. The CDR3 covers 16 residues. V lost 5 bases to trimming and J lost 1 base; unmatched junction nucleotides: 10. In germline, CDR1 is SGHAT, CDR2 FQDESV (reference sequence). CDR3 in amino acids: CASSPRGYRGQETQYF. CDR3 DNA sequence: TGTGCCAGCAGCCCGAGGGGCTACAGGGGCCAAGAGACCCAGTACTTC.

The chain couples TRBV27 to TRBJ1-4, with TRBD1 matching 9 bases. This CDR3 is built from 14 residues. Per germline, CDR1 MNHEY and CDR2 SMNVEV (reference sequence). Losses at the gene ends were 6 bases for V and 7 bases for J; bases not matched to a gene: 6. The CDR3 bases are TGTGCCAGCAGAAAGACAGGGGGAGGTGAAAAACTGTTTTTT. It yields the protein CASRKTGGGEKLFF.

As for this clone: Other DNA sequences of this sample code for an identical CDR3. The rearrangement uses TRBV6-5 and TRBJ1-1, with D uncertain. CDR1 MNHEY and CDR2 SVGAGI come from the germline V gene. The V end was cut by 6 bases, the J end by 1 base, with 6 bases between. The CDR3 contains 12 residues. CDR3 in DNA: TGTGCCAGCAGCCCAGGGAACACTGAAGCTTTCTTT. Residues: CASSPGNTEAFF.

The chain carries TRBV28 and TRBJ2-1; D call uncertain. Germline V gives CDR1 MDHEN, CDR2 SYDVKM. Trimming cost V 5 bases and J 1 base, with 9 bases left between them. The CDR3 is 14 amino acids. In DNA, the CDR3 is TGTGCCAGCAGTCCCGAAACATCCTACAATGAGCAGTTCTTC. Its translation: CASSPETSYNEQFF.

This chain joins TRBV7-8 and TRBJ2-1; TRBD2 aligns across 8 bases. CDR1 and CDR2 (germline): SGHVS, FQNEAQ. Trimming removed 4 bases from V and 9 bases from J; junction bases left unmatched: 11. CDR3 length: 15 amino acids. CDR3 nucleotide sequence: TGTGCCAGCAGCTCCGTTAGCGGGATTAAGGGTGAGCAGTTCTTC. Translation: CASSSVSGIKGEQFF.

This rearrangement joins TRBV2 to TRBJ2-3, with D perhaps TRBD1 (5 bases). Germline V gives CDR1 SNHLY, CDR2 FYNNEI. The CDR3 totals 15 residues. V was trimmed by 2 bases and J by 0 bases, leaving 9 bases between them. The CDR3 DNA reads as TGTGCCAGCAGTGAAAGGCAGGGTAGCACAGATACGCAGTATTTT. Translating gives CASSERQGSTDTQYF.

The chain employs TRBV6-6 and TRBJ1-1; TRBD1 agrees at 7 bases. The germline V gene has CDR1 MNHNY and CDR2 SVGAGI (reference sequence). The CDR3 consists of 14 residues. V lost 2 bases, J lost 1 base, and 1 base stayed unmatched. The CDR3 DNA follows: TGTGCCAGCAGTTACGGGACAGCGAACACTGAAGCTTTCTTT. Translating gives CASSYGTANTEAFF.

The rearrangement joins TRBV14 to TRBJ1-1; 7 bases line up with TRBD1. From germline, CDR1 is SGHDN and CDR2 FVKESK. The V segment lost 4 bases and the J segment 5 bases; nucleotides outside the gene matches: 4. CDR3 size: 13 residues. The CDR3 coding sequence is TGTGCCAGCAGCCCTACAGGGGTTACTGAAGCTTTCTTT. Encoded protein: CASSPTGVTEAFF.

This sequence joins TRBV11-2 and TRBJ2-7; 9 positions agree with TRBD1. V gave up 5 bases and J gave up 7 bases; unmatched junction bases: 9. This CDR3 contains 14 residues. Germline V gene sequence: CDR1 SGHAT, CDR2 FQNNGV. CDR3 DNA sequence: TGTGCCAGCAGCAAAATACAGGGGGCGTGGGAGCAGTACTTC. Amino acid sequence: CASSKIQGAWEQYF.

The rearrangement joins TRBV4-2 to TRBJ2-5; 10 nucleotides line up with TRBD2. Losses at the gene ends were 3 bases for V and 9 bases for J; bases not matched to a gene: 13. The germline CDR1 and CDR2 sequences are LGHNA and YNFKEQ. The CDR3 length is 16 residues. The CDR3 reads CASSQESGGVRRAQYF. The CDR3, as DNA: TGTGCCAGCAGCCAGGAGAGCGGGGGGGTCCGGAGGGCCCAGTACTTC.

The genes are TRBV6-5 and TRBJ1-2; 7 nucleotides agree with TRBD1. Germline V gives CDR1 MNHEY, CDR2 SVGAGI. The CDR3 has 13 residues. After removal of 11 bases from V and 12 bases from J, the junction contained 18 bases not matched to a gene. In DNA, the CDR3 is TGTGCCGGGCCGAGGAAGGGGGCGTGTTGGAACACCTTC. Translated: CAGPRKGACWNTF.

This chain uses TRBV5-1 with TRBJ2-7, with 9 bases that match TRBD2. V was clipped by 0 bases and J by 3 bases; unmatched bases: 13. There are 18 residues in the CDR3. Germline lookup yields CDR1 SGHRS and CDR2 YFSETQ. Here the CDR3 reads CASSLDILGLAGNYEQYF. In DNA, the CDR3 is TGCGCCAGCAGCTTGGACATTCTTGGGCTAGCGGGAAACTACGAGCAGTACTTC.

The genes are TRBV2 and TRBJ1-2; 7 nucleotides match TRBD1. CDR1 and CDR2 (germline): SNHLY, FYNNEI. The CDR3 covers 15 residues. After removal of 5 bases from V and 4 bases from J, the junction contained 10 bases not matched to a gene. CDR3 sequence reads: CASSLDRAGPYGYTF. CDR3 DNA: TGTGCCAGCAGTTTAGACAGGGCAGGGCCCTATGGCTACACCTTC.

The chain employs TRBV10-3 and TRBJ1-1, with 8 positions matching TRBD1. Germline V lookup: CDR1 ENHRY, CDR2 SYGVKD. The ends lost 6 bases at V and 0 bases at J; junction bases unmatched: 6. The CDR3 length is 15 residues. In nucleotides, the CDR3 is TGTGCCATCAGCCGACGGACAGGGATGAACACTGAAGCTTTCTTT. Encoded protein: CAISRRTGMNTEAFF.

V gene TRBV15 combines with J gene TRBJ2-2; 7 nucleotides align to TRBD1. The CDR3 is made up of 16 amino acids. Germline V gives CDR1 LNHNV, CDR2 YYDKDF (reference sequence). The J segment lost 6 bases and the V segment lost 1 base, leaving 8 bases of the junction unmatched. The DNA for the CDR3 is TGTGCCACCAGCAGAGCCCCGGACAGGTCCGCCGGGGAGCTGTTTTTT. Translation: CATSRAPDRSAGELFF.

The chain carries TRBV15 and TRBJ2-5; 11 nucleotides line up with TRBD2. Gene TRBJ2-7 matches the end of the DNA better, so the J call may be wrong. The germline gives CDR1 LNHNV, CDR2 YYDKDF (reference sequence). This CDR3 contains 15 residues. The CDR3 coding sequence is TGTGCCACCAGCTTAGGGACTAGCGGAACCTACGAGCAGTACTTC. Translation gives CATSLGTSGTYEQYF.

The V and J genes are TRBV11-2 and TRBJ1-1, with D possibly TRBD1 on 6 matching bases. The V gene's germline CDR1 is SGHAT and CDR2 FQNNGV. V was clipped by 3 bases and J by 3 bases, with 17 bases between them. This CDR3 comprises 16 residues. As DNA, the CDR3 is TGTGCCAGCAGCTTCGCGACAAGGGGGGGGGACACTGAAGCTTTCTTT. It encodes CASSFATRGGDTEAFF.

The gene calls are TRBV5-8 and TRBJ1-4; 10 positions agree with TRBD1. The CDR3 consists of 16 residues. Germline loops: CDR1 SGHTS, CDR2 YDEGEE. The V gene end was trimmed by 2 bases and the J gene end by 7 bases; junction bases not matched to a gene: 8. CDR3 DNA sequence: TGTGCCAGCAGCTTTGACCCCGGGACAGGGGCTGAAAAACTGTTTTTT. Its translation: CASSFDPGTGAEKLFF.